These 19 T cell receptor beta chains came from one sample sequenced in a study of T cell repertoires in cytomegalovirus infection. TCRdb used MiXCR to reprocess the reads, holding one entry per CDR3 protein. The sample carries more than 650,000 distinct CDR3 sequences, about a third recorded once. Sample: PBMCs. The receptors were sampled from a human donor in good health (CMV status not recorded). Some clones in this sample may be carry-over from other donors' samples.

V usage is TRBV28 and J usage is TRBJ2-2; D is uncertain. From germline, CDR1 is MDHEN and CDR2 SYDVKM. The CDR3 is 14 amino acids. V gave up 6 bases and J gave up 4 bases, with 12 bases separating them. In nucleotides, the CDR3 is TGTGCCAGCAGCACCGGCATCAGCACCGGGGAGCTGTTTTTT. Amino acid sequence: CASSTGISTGELFF.

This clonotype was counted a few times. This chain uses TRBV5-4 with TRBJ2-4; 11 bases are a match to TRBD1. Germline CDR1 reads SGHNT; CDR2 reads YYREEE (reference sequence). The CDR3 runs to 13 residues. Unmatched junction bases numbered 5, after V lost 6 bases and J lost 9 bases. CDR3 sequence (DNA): TGTGCCAGCACCCGAGGGACAGGGGGCATTCAGTACTTC. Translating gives CASTRGTGGIQYF.

The CDR3 here is CASSLVVGLAGNNEQFF. CDR3 nucleotide sequence: TGTGCCAGCAGCTTGGTTGTGGGACTAGCGGGGAACAATGAGCAGTTCTTC. The chain employs TRBV5-5 and TRBJ2-1; TRBD2 aligns across 13 bases. With 0 bases clipped from V and 5 bases from J, the junction kept 5 bases outside the gene matches. This CDR3 comprises 17 residues. Per germline, CDR1 SGHKS and CDR2 YYEKEE (reference sequence).

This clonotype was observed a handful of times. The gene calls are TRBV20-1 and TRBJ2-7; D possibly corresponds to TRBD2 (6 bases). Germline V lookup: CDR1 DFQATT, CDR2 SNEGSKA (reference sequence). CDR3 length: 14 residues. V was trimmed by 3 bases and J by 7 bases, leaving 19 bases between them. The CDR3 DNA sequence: TGCAGTGCTAGCCCTAGGGCGTTTCGGGGGGAGCAGTACTTC. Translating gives CSASPRAFRGEQYF.

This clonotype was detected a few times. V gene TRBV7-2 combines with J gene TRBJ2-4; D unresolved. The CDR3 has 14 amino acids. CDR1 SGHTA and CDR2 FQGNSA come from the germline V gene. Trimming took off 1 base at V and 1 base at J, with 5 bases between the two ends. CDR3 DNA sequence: TGTGCCAGCAGCTTAGAATCTGCCAAAAACATTCAGTACTTC. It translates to CASSLESAKNIQYF.

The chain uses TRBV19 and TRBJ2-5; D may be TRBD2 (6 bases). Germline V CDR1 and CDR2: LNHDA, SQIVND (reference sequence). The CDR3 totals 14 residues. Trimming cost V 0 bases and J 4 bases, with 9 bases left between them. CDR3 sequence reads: CASSIDWGGETQYF. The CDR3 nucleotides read TGTGCCAGTAGTATAGACTGGGGAGGAGAGACCCAGTACTTC. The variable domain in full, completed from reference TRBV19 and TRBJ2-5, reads DGGITQSPKYLFRKEGQNVTLSCEQNLNHDAMYWYRQDPGQGLRLIYYSQIVNDFQKGDIAEGYSVSREKKESFPLTVTSAQKNPTAFYLCASSIDWGGETQYFGPGTRLLVL.

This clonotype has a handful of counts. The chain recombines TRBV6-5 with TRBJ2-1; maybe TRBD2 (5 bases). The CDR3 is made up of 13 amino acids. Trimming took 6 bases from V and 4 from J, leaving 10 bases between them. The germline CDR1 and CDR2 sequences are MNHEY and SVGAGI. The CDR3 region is CASRVGGYNEQFF. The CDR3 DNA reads TGTGCCAGCAGGGTAGGAGGTTACAATGAGCAGTTCTTC.

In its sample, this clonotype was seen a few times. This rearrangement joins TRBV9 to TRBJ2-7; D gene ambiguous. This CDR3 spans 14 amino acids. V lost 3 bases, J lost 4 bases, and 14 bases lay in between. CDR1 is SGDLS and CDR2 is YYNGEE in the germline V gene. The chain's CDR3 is CASSELGLSYEQYF. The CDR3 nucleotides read TGTGCCAGCAGCGAACTGGGGTTATCTTACGAGCAGTACTTC.

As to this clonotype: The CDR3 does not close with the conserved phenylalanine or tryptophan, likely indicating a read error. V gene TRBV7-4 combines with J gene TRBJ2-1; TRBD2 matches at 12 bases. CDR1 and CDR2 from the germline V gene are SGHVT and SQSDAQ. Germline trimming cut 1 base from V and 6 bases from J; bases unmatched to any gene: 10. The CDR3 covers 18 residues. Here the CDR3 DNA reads TGTGCCAGCAGCTTAGTTATTGGACTAGCGGGACGGGGCAATGAGCAGTTCTTA. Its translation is CASSLVIGLAGRGNEQFL.

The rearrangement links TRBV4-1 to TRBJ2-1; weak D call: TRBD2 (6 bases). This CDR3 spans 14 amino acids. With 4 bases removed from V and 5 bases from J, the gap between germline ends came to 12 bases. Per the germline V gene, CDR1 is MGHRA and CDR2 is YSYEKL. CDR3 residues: CASSPPSENNEQFF. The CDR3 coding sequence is TGCGCCAGCAGCCCACCTAGCGAGAACAATGAGCAGTTCTTC.

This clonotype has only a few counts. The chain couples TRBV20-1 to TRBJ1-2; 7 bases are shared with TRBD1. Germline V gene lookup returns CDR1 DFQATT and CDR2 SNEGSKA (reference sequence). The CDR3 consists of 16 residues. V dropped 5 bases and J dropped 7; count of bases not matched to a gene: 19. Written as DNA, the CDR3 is TGCAGTGCTTCCTCCCGACGACAGGGAGAAGCACGTGGCTACACCTTC. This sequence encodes CSASSRRQGEARGYTF.

The CDR3 loop is CATSGRVGPETQYF. CDR3 in DNA: TGTGCCACCAGCGGGAGGGTAGGGCCCGAGACCCAGTACTTC. The V gene is TRBV15, the J gene TRBJ2-5; 7 bases match TRBD2. This CDR3 has 14 residues. Trimming took 5 bases from V and 5 from J; bases not matched to a gene: 8. Germline-derived CDR1 and CDR2 are LNHNV and YYDKDF (reference sequence).

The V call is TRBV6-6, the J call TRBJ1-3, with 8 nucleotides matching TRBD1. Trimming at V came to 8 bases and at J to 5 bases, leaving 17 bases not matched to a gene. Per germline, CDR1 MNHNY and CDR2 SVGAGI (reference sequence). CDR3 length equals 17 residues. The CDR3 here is CASSHRKDRGSRNTIYF. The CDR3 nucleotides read TGTGCCAGCTCTCATAGAAAAGACAGGGGTAGCAGAAACACCATATATTTT.

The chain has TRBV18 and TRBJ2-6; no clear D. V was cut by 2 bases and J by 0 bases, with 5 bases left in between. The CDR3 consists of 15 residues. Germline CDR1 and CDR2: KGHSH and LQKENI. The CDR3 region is CASSPMNSGANVLTF. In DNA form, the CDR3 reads TGTGCCAGCTCACCAATGAACTCTGGGGCCAACGTCCTGACTTTC.

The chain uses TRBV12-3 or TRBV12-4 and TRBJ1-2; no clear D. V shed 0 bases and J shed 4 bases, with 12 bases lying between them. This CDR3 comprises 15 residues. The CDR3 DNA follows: TGTGCCAGCAGTTTAGCCAGGCATCAGATCTATGGCTACACCTTC. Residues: CASSLARHQIYGYTF.

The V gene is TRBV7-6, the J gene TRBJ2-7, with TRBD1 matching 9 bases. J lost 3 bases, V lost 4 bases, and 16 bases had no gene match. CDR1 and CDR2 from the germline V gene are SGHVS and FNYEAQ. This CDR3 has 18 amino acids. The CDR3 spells CASSSFPRDRERLYEQYF. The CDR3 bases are TGTGCCAGCAGCTCCTTTCCCCGGGACAGGGAAAGACTCTACGAGCAGTACTTC.

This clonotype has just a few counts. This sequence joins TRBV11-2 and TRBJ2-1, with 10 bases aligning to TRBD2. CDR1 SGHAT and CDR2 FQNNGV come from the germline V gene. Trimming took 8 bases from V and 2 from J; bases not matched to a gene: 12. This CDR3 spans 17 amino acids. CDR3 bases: TGTGCCAGCCGTGTGCATGAAAGCGGGAGGGCCTACAATGAGCAGTTCTTC. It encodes CASRVHESGRAYNEQFF.

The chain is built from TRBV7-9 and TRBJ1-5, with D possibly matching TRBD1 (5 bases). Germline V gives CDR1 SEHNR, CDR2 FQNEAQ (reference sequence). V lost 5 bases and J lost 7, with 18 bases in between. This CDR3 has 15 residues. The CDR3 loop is CASSLVRGESQPQHF. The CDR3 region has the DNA TGTGCCAGCAGCCTAGTAAGAGGGGAAAGCCAGCCCCAGCATTTT.

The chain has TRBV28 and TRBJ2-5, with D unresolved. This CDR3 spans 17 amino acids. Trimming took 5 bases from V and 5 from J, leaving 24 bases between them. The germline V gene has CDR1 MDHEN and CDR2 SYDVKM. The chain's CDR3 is CASSAPRADRPRETQYF. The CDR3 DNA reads TGTGCCAGCAGTGCCCCCCGGGCTGACCGCCCCAGGGAGACCCAGTACTTC.